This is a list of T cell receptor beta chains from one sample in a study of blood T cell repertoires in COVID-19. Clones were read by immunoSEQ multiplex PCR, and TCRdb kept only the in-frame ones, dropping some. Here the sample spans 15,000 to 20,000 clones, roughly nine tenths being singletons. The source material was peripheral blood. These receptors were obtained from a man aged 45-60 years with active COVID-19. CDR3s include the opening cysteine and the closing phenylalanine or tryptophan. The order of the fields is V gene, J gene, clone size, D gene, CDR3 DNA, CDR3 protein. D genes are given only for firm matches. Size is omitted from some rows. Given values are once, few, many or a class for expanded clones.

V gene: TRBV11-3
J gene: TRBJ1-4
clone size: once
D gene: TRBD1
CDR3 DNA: TGTGCCAGCAGCAGTGAAGCAGGGGGCACTAATGAAAAACTGTTTTTT
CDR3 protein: CASSSEAGGTNEKLFF

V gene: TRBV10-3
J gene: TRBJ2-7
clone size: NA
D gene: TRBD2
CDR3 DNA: TGTGCCACCAACGGCGGGAGTGGGGGCTACGAGCAGTACTTC
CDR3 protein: CATNGGSGGYEQYF

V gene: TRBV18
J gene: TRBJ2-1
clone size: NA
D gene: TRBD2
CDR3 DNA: TGTGCCAGCTCACCGAGGCTAGCGGGAAACAATGAGCAGTTCTTC
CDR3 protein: CASSPRLAGNNEQFF

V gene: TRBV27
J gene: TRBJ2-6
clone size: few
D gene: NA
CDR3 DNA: TGTGCCAGCAGTTTAAGAGTTGCCGGGGCCAACGTCCTGACTTTC
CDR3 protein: CASSLRVAGANVLTF

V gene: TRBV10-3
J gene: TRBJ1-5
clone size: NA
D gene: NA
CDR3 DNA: TGTGCCATCTCTGCCGCCGGAGGTCAGCCCCAGCATTTT
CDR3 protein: CAISAAGGQPQHF

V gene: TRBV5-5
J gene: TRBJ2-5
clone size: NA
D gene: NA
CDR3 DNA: TGTGCCAGCAGCGGCGACGGGACTCAACGAGAGACCCAGTACTTC
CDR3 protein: CASSGDGTQRETQYF

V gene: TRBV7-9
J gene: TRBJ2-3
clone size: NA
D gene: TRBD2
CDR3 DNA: TGTGCCAGCAGCTTAAATGCCGGGACTACCGCAGATACGCAGTATTTT
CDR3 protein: CASSLNAGTTADTQYF

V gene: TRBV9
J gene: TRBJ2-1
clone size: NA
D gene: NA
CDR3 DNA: TGTGCCAGCAGCGTAGGACAGGAAAATGAGCAGTTCTTC
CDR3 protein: CASSVGQENEQFF

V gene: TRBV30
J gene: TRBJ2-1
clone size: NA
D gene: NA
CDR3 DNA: TGTGCCTGGAGTTGGAGCGAGAACAATGAGCAGTTCTTC
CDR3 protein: CAWSWSENNEQFF

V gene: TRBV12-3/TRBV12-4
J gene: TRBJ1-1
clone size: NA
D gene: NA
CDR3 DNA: TGTGCCAGCAGTGACTACACTGAAGCTTTCTTT
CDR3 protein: CASSDYTEAFF

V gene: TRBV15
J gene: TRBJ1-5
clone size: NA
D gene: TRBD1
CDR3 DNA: TGTGCCACCAGCAGCGGGGACAGGGGGTACGAGAAGCCCCAGCATTTT
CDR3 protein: CATSSGDRGYEKPQHF

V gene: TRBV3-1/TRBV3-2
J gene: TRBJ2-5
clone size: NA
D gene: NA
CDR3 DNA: TGTGCCAGCAGCCAAGCCAGGGGTCAGTACTTC
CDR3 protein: CASSQARGQYF

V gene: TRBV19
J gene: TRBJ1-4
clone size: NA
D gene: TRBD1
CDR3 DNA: TGTGCCAGTAGTATAGGGGGGGACAGGGGTACGGAAAAACTGTTTTTT
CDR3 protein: CASSIGGDRGTEKLFF

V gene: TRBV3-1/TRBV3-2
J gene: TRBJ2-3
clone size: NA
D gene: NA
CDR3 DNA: TGTGCCAGCAGCTATCAGGGTCCTGTCATGCAAGATACGCAGTATTTT
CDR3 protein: CASSYQGPVMQDTQYF

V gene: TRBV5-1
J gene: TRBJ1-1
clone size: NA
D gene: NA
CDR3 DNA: TGCGCCAGCAGCTTGGACAGCCCCGTGAACACTGAAGCTTTCTTT
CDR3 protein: CASSLDSPVNTEAFF

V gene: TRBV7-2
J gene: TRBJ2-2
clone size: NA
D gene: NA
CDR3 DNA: TGTGCCAGCAGCTTCAATTCGGCGGATTTTACCGGGGAGCTGTTTTTT
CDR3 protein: CASSFNSADFTGELFF

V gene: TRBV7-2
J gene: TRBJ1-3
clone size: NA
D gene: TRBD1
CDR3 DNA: TGTGCCAGCAGCTGGGCAGGGGGCTCTGGAAACACCATATATTTT
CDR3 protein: CASSWAGGSGNTIYF

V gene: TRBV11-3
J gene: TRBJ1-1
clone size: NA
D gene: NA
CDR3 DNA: TGTGCCAGCAGCACTCAGACAGACACTGAAGCTTTCTTT
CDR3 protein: CASSTQTDTEAFF

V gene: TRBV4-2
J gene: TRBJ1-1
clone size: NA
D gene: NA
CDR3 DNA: TGTGCCAGCAGCCGCCAGATTGGGGACATCTTTCGAGGGGCTTTCTTT
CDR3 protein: CASSRQIGDIFRGAFF

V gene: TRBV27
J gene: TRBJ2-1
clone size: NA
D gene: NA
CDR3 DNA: TGTGCCAGCAGTCGAGCTTCGCCGAGCTCCTACAATGAGCAGTTCTTC
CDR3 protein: CASSRASPSSYNEQFF

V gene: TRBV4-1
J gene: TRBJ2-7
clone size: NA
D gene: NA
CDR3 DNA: TGCGCCAGCAGCCAAGGGGACACCTCCTACGAGCAGTACTTC
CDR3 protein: CASSQGDTSYEQYF

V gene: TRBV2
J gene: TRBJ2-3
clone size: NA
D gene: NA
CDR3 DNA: TGTGCCACTGAAAGGGAGGGGGTGGTAGATACGCAGTATTTT
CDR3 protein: CATEREGVVDTQYF

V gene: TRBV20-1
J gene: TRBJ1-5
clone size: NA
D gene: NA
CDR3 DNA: TGCAGTGCTAGTCTTGGGTCAGGGAATTATCAGCCCCAGCATTTT
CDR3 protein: CSASLGSGNYQPQHF

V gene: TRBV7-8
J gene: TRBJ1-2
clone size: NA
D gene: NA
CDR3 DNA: TGTGCCAGCAGCTTAGCGAGACAGGCTAACTATGGCTACACCTTC
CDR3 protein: CASSLARQANYGYTF

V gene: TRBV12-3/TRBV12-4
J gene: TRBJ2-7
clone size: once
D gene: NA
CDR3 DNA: TGTGCCAGCAGTTTACGGTTCCGCGACGAGCAGTACTTC
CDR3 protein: CASSLRFRDEQYF

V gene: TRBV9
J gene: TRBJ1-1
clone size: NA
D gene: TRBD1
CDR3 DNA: TGTGCCAGCAGCACTCAGACAGGGGGTAACGCTGAAGCTTTCTTT
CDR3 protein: CASSTQTGGNAEAFF

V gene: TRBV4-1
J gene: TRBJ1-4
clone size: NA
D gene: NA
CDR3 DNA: TGCGCCAGCAGCCAAGAGGGAGATGGCGAAAAACTGTTTTTT
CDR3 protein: CASSQEGDGEKLFF

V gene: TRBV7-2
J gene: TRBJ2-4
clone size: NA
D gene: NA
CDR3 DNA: TGTGCCAGCAGCCCGTCTGAGAGCATTCAGTACTTC
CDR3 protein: CASSPSESIQYF

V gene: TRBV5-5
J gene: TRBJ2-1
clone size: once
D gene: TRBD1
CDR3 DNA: TGTGCCAGCAGCGAGGGACAGGGATCCTACAATGAGCAGTTCTTC
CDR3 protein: CASSEGQGSYNEQFF

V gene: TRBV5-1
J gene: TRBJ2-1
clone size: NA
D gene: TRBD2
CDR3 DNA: TGCGCCAGCAGCGGGACGACTAGCGGGACAAATGAGCAGTTCTTC
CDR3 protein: CASSGTTSGTNEQFF

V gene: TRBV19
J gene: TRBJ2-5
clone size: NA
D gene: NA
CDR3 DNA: TGTGCCAGTAGTAAAAACAAGTTACAAGAGACCCAGTACTTC
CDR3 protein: CASSKNKLQETQYF

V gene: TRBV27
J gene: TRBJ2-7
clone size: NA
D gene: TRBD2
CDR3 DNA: TGTGCCAGCAGTACAAAAAGCGGGGGGGCCTACGAGCAGTACTTC
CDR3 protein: CASSTKSGGAYEQYF

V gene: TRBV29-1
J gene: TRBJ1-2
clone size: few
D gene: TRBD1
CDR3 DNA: TGCAGCGTTAGGACAGGGGGCGAAGGCTACACCTTC
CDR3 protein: CSVRTGGEGYTF

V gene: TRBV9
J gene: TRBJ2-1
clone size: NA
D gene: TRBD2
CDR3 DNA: TGTGCCAGCAGCGTAGTAGGTAGCGGGAGTAGGTTAGGTGAGCAGTTCTTC
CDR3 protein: CASSVVGSGSRLGEQFF

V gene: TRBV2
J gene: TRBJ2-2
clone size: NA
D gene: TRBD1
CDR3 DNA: TGTGCCAGCACCCCAGACAGGGTAGGCACCGGGGAGCTGTTTTTT
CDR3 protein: CASTPDRVGTGELFF

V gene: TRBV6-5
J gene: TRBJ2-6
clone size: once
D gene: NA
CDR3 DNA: TGTGCCAGCGGGGCCGGGGCCAACGTCCTGACTTTC
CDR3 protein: CASGAGANVLTF

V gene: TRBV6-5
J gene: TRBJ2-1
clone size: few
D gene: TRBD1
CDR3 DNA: TGTGCCAGCAGGAAGACAGGGGTCTCCTACAATGAGCAGTTCTTC
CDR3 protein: CASRKTGVSYNEQFF

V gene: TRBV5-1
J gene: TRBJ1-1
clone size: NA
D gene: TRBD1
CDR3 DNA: TGCGCCAGCAGCCCGGGGACAGGCACTGAAGCTTTCTTT
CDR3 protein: CASSPGTGTEAFF

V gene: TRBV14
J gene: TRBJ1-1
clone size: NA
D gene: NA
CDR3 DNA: TGTGCCAGCAGCCTTTACTTCGCGGTGAACACTGAAGCTTTCTTT
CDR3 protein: CASSLYFAVNTEAFF

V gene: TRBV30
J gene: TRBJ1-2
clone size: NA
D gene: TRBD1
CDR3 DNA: TGTGCCTGGAGATTCGGGACAGCAAATGGCTACACCTTC
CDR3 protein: CAWRFGTANGYTF

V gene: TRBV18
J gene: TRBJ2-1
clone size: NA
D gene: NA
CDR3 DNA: TGTGCCAGCTCAGACACGACTAGGAGCTCCTACAATGAGCAGTTCTTC
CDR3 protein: CASSDTTRSSYNEQFF

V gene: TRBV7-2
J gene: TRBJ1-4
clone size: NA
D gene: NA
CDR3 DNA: TGTGCCAGCAGCTTAGAGGGCAGGGTATTCGAAAAACTGTTTTTT
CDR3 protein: CASSLEGRVFEKLFF